The clone carrying this T cell receptor (beta chain) was recorded many times. Its antigen is currently unknown. V was clipped by 2 bases and J by 4 bases; unmatched bases: 6. The CDR3 is 15 residues long. Germline-derived CDR1 and CDR2 are SGHTA and FQGNSA. This sample was taken from a study of post-analysis software for immune sequencing data. Unique molecular identifiers were present in the TCR beta cDNA libraries. Yield was roughly 500,000 cDNA molecules from around 1 to 10 million T cells. TCRdb fed the PCR reads into MiXCR, producing one record per CDR3 protein. The sample has 550,000 to 700,000 distinct CDR3 sequences; 44% are singletons. Findings and limits, study-wide: When compared against controls, multiple sclerosis patients showed significantly lower normalized Chao1 diversity. Controls had lower frequencies than patients of about 5 TRBV segments, which included TRBV5-6, TRBV5-1 and TRBV20-1. By F measure, strong co-clustering occurred among samples prepared in the same batch.

The J gene is TRBJ2-5, the V gene TRBV7-2; 8 bases fit TRBD2. This sequence was found in a girl aged 5-17 years with multiple sclerosis. The material sequenced was blood. The DNA for the CDR3 is TGTGCCAGCAGCTTACTATCCCTAGCGGGAGAGACCCAGTACTTC. It is translated as CASSLLSLAGETQYF.